This TCR beta chain was sequenced for a study of a mutant IDH1 vaccine in newly diagnosed glioma. The V end was cut by 4 bases, the J end by 2 bases, with 11 bases between. Germline values: CDR1 MNHNS, CDR2 SASEGT. The CDR3 runs to 14 residues. Time point described: week 35, safety follow-up. In every dose of vaccine, 300 ug of mutant IDH1 20-mer peptide was given alongside topical imiquimod. Data came from immunoSEQ multiplex PCR; TCRdb stores just in-frame clones and leaves some out. The table has 25,000 to 40,000 clones, 60% to 85% seen once. Turning to this clone: Antigen unknown.

The chain couples TRBV6-1 to TRBJ1-2; D is possibly TRBD1 (6 bases). This sequence was found in a woman under 40 with glioma. Some clones in this sample may be carry-over from other donors' samples. The sequences come from PBMCs, collected from a glioma patient whose treatment included an IDH1 peptide vaccine. In DNA form, the CDR3 reads TGTGCCAGCAGTGTGGGGGCGGGCAACTATGGCTACACCTTC. It codes for CASSVGAGNYGYTF.